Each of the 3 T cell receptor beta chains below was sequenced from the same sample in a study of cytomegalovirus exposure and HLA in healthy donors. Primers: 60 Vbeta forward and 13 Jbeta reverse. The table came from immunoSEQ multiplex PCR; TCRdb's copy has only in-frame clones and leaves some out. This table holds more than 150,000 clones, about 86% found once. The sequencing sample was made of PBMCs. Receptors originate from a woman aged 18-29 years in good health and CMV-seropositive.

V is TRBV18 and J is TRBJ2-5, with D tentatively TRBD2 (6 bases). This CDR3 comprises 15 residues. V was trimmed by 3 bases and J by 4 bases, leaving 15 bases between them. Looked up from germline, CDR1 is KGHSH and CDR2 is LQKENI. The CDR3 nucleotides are TGTGCCAGCTCACCGTCGCGCGGGGTAAGAGAGACCCAGTACTTC. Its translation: CASSPSRGVRETQYF. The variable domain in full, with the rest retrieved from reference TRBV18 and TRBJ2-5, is NAGVMQNPRHLVRRRGQEARLRCSPMKGHSHVYWYRQLPEEGLKFMVYLQKENIIDESGMPKERFSAEFPKEGPSILRIQQVVRGDSAAYFCASSPSRGVRETQYFGPGTRLLVL.

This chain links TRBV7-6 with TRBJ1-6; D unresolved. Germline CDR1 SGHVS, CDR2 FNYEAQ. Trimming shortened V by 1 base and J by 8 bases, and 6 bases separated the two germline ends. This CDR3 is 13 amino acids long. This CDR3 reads CASSLGRDSPLHF. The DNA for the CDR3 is TGTGCCAGCAGCTTAGGCCGAGATTCACCCCTCCACTTT.

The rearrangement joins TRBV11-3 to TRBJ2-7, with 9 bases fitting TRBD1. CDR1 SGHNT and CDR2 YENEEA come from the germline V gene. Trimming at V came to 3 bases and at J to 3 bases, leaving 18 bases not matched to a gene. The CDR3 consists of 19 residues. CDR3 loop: CASSFKARPPGQGFYEQYV. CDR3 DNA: TGTGCCAGCAGCTTTAAGGCCCGCCCCCCGGGACAGGGATTCTACGAGCAGTACGTC.